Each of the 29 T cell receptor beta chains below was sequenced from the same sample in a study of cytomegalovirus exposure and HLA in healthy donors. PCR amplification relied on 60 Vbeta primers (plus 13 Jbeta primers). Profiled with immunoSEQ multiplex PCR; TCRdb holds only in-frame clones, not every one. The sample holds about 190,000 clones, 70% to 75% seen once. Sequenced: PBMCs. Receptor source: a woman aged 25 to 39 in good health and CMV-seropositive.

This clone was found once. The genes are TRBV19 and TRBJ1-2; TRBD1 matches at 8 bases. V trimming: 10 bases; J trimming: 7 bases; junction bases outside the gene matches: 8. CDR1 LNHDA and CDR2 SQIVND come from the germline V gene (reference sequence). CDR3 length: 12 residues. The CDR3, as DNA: TGTGCCATTTATACAGGGGGGTTTGGCTACACCTTC. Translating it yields CAIYTGGFGYTF. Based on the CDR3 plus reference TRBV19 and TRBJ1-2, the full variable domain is DGGITQSPKYLFRKEGQNVTLSCEQNLNHDAMYWYRQDPGQGLRLIYYSQIVNDFQKGDIAEGYSVSREKKESFPLTVTSAQKNPTAFYLCAIYTGGFGYTFGSGTRLTVV.

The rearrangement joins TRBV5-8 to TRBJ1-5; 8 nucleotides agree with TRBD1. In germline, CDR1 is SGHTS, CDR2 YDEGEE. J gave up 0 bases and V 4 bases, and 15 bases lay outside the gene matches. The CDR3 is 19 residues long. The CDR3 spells CASSPGSGGLRDSNQPQHF. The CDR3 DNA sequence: TGTGCCAGCAGCCCGGGCTCAGGGGGCCTTCGGGATAGCAATCAGCCCCAGCATTTT. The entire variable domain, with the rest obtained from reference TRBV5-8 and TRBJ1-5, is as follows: EAGVTQSPTHLIKTRGQQATLRCSPISGHTSVYWYQQALGLGLQFLLWYDEGEERNRGNFPPRFSGRQFPNYSSELNVNALELEDSALYLCASSPGSGGLRDSNQPQHFGDGTRLSIL.

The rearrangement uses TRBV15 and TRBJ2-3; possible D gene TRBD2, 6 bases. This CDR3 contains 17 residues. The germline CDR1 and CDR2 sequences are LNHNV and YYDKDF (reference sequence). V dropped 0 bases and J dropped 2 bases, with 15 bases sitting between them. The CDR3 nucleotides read TGTGCCACCAGCAGAGATCTGGGGTTAGCGGTCACAGATACGCAGTATTTT. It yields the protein CATSRDLGLAVTDTQYF.

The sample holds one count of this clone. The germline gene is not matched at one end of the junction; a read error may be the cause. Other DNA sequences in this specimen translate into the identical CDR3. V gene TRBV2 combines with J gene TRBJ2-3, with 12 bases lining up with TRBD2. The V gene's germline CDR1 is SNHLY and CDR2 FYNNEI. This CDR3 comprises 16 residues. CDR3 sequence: CASSLRLAGVLDTQYF. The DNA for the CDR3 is TGCGCCAGCAGTTTACGACTAGCGGGAGTTCTAGATACGCAGTATTTT.

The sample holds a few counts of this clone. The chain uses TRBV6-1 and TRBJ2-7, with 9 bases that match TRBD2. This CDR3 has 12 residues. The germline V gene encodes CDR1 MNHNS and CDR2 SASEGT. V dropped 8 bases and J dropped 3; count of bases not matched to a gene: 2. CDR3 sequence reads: CASFSGSYEQYF. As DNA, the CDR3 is TGTGCCAGCTTTAGCGGGAGCTACGAGCAGTACTTC.

CDR3: CASSPGTSGNEQYF. CDR3 DNA sequence: TGTGCCAGCAGCCCCGGGACTAGCGGGAACGAGCAGTACTTC. This chain links TRBV7-2 with TRBJ2-7; 13 bases agree with TRBD2. CDR3 length: 14 amino acids. The V gene end was trimmed by 5 bases and the J gene end by 5 bases; junction bases not matched to a gene: 3. Germline loops: CDR1 SGHTA, CDR2 FQGNSA.

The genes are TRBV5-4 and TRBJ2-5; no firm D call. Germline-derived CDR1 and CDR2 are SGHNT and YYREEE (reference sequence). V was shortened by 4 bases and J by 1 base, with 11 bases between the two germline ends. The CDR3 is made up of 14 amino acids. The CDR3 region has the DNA TGTGCCAGCAGCCCGACACCGCTCCAAGAGACCCAGTACTTC. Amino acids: CASSPTPLQETQYF.

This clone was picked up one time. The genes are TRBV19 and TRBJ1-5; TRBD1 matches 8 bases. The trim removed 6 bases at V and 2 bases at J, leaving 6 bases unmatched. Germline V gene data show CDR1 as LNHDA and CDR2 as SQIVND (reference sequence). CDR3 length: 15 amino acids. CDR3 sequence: CASREQGGGNQPQHF. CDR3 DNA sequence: TGTGCCAGTAGGGAACAGGGGGGAGGCAATCAGCCCCAGCATTTT.

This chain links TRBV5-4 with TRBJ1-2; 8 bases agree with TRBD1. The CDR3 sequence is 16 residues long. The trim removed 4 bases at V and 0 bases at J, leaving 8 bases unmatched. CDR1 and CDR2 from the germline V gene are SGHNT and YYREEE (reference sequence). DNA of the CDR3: TGTGCCAGCAGCGGGGGACAGGAGGGAGCTAACTATGGCTACACCTTC. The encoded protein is CASSGGQEGANYGYTF.

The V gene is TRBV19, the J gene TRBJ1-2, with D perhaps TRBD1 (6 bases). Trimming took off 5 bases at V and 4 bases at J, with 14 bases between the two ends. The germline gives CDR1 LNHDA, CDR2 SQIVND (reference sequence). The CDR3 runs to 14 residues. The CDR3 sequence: CASSLPGQGYGYTF. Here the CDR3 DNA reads TGTGCCAGTAGTTTACCGGGACAAGGCTATGGCTACACCTTC.

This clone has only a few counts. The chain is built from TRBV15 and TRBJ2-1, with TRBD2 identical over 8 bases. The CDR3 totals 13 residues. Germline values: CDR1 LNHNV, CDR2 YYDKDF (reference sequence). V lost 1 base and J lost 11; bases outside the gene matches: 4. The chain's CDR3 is CATSRGGLVKQFF. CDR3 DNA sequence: TGTGCCACCAGCAGAGGGGGACTAGTGAAGCAGTTCTTC.

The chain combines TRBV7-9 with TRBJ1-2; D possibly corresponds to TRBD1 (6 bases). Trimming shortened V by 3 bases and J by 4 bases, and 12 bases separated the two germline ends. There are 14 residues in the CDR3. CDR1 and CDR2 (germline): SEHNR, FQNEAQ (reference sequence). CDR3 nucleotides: TGTGCCAGCAGCTTTTGGGGGCAAGGCTATGGCTACACCTTC. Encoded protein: CASSFWGQGYGYTF.

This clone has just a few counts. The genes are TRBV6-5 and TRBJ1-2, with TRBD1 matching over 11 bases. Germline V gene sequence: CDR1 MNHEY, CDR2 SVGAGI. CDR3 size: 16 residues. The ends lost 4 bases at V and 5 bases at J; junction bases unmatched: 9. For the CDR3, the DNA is TGTGCCAGCAGTTGGACAGGGGGCTCGGGTGGATATGGCTACACCTTC. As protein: CASSWTGGSGGYGYTF.

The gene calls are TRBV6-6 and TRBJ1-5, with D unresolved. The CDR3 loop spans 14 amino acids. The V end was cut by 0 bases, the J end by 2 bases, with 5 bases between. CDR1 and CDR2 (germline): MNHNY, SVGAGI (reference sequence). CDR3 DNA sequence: TGTGCCAGCAGTTACTCGCCGGGCAATCAGCCCCAGCATTTT. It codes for CASSYSPGNQPQHF.

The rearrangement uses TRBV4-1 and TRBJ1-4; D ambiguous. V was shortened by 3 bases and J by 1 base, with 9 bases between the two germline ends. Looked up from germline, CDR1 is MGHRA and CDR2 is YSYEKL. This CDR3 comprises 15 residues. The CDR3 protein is CASSQGIGTNEKLFF. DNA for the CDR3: TGCGCCAGCAGCCAGGGCATAGGAACTAATGAAAAACTGTTTTTT.

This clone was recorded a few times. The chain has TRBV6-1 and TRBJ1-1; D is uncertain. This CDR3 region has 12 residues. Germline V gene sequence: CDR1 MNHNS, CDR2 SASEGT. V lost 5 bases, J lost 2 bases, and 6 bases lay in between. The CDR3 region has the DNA TGTGCCAGCAGTCCGGGAAACACTGAAGCTTTCTTT. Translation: CASSPGNTEAFF.

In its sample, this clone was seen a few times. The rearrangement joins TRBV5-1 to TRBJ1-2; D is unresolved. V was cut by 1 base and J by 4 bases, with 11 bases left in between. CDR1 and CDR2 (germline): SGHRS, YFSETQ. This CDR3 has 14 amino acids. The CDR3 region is CASSLTEVGYGYTF. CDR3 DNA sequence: TGCGCCAGCAGCTTGACCGAGGTGGGCTATGGCTACACCTTC. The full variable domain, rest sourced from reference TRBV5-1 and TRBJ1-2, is KAGVTQTPRYLIKTRGQQVTLSCSPISGHRSVSWYQQTPGQGLQFLFEYFSETQRNKGNFPGRFSGRQFSNSRSEMNVSTLELGDSALYLCASSLTEVGYGYTFGSGTRLTVV.

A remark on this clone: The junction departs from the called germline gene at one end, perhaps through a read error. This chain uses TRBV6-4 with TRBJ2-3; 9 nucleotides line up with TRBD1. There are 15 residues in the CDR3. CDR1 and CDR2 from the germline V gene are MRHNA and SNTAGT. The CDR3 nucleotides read TGTGCCAGCAGACTACCGGGACAGGGTATCCTGCAGTTGGATTTT. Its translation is CASRLPGQGILQLDF.

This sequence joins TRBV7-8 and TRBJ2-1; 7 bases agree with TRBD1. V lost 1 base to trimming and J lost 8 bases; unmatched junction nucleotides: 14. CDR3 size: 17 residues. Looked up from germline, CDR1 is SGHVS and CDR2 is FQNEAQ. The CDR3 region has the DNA TGTGCCAGCAGCTTAGTTTTTGGGCAGGGGGAAATCGATGAGCAGTTCTTC. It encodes CASSLVFGQGEIDEQFF.

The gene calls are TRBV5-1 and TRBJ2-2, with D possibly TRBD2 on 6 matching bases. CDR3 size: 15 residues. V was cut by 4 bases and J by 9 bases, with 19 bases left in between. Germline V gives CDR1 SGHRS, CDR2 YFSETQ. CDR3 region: CASSATNTGGRELFF. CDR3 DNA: TGCGCCAGCAGCGCCACCAATACAGGCGGGAGGGAGCTGTTTTTT.

DNA for the CDR3: TGTGCCAGCAGAAGGGGTAGCGGGGGTGGGGATACGCAGTATTTT. It encodes CASRRGSGGGDTQYF. The chain has TRBV25-1 and TRBJ2-3; 9 bases are a match to TRBD2. The CDR3 consists of 15 residues. V shed 6 bases and J 6 bases; nucleotides not matched to a gene: 10. The germline CDR1 and CDR2 sequences are MGHDK and SYGVNS.

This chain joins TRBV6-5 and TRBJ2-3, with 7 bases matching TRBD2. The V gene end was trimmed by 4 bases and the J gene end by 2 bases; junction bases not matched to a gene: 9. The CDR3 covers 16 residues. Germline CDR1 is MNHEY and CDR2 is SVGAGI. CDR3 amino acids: CASSFLSGTITDTQYF. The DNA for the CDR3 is TGTGCCAGCAGTTTTCTCTCCGGGACTATCACAGATACGCAGTATTTT.

Written as DNA, the CDR3 is TGTGCCAGCAGTTTCGACCGGACAGGCGTAATTACCTACGAGCAGTACTTC. It codes for CASSFDRTGVITYEQYF. The rearrangement links TRBV28 to TRBJ2-7, with 7 bases identical to TRBD1. The CDR3 loop spans 17 amino acids. Germline-derived CDR1 and CDR2 are MDHEN and SYDVKM. Unmatched junction bases numbered 13, after V lost 3 bases and J lost 2 bases.

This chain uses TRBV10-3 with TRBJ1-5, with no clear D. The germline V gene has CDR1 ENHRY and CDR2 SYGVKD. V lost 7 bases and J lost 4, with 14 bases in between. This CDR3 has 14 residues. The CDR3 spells CAINTNGGNQPQHF. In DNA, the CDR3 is TGTGCCATCAATACTAACGGAGGGAATCAGCCCCAGCATTTT.

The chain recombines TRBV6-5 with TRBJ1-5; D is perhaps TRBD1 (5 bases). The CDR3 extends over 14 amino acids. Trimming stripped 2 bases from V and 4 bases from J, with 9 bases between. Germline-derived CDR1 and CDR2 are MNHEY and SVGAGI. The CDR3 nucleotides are TGTGCCAGCAGTTACGGGGGAGGAAATCAGCCCCAGCATTTT. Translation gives CASSYGGGNQPQHF.

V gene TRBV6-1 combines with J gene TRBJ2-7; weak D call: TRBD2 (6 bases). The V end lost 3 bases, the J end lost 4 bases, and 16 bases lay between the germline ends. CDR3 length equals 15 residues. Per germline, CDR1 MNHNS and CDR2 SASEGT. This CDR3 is CASSDRGAGLYEQYF. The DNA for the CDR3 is TGTGCCAGCAGTGATCGCGGGGCAGGTCTTTACGAGCAGTACTTC.

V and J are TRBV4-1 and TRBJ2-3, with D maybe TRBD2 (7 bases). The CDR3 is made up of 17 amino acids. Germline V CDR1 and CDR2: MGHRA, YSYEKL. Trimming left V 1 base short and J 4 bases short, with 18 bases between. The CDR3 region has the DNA TGCGCCAGCAGCCAAGGGCTAGCGGCGACAGGCCCAGATACGCAGTATTTT. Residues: CASSQGLAATGPDTQYF.

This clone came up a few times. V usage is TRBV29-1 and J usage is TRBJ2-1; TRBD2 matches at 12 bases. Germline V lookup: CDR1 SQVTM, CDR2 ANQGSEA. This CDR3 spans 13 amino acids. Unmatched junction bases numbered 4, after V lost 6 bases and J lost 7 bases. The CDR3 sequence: CSVAGLAGNEQFF. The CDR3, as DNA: TGCAGCGTAGCTGGACTAGCGGGGAATGAGCAGTTCTTC.

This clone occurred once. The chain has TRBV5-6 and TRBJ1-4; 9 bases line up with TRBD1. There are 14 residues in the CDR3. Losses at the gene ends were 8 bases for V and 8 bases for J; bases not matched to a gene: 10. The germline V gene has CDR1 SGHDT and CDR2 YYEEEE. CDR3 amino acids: CARKTGGRREKLFF. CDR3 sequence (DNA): TGTGCCAGAAAAACAGGGGGCCGTCGGGAAAAACTGTTTTTT. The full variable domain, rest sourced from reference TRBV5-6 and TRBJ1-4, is DAGVTQSPTHLIKTRGQQVTLRCSPKSGHDTVSWYQQALGQGPQFIFQYYEEEERQRGNFPDRFSGHQFPNYSSELNVNALLLGDSALYLCARKTGGRREKLFFGSGTQLSVL.